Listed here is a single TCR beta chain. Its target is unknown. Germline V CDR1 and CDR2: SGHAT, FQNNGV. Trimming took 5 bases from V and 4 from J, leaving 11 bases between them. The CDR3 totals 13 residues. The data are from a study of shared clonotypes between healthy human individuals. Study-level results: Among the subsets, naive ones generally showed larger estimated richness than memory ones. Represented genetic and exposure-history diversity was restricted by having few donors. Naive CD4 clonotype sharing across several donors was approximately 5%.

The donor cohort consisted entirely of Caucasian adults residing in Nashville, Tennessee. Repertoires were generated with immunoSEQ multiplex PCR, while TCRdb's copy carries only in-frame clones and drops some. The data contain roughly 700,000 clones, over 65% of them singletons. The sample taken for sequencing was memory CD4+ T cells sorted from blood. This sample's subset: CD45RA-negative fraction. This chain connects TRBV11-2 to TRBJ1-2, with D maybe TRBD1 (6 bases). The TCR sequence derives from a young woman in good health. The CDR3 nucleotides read TGTGCCAGCAGCATGGGGGGCCCCTATGGCTACACCTTC. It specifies CASSMGGPYGYTF.